The clone carrying this T cell receptor beta chain has a single count. Its antigen is as yet unknown. This sample is drawn from a study of cytomegalovirus exposure and HLA in healthy donors. The table came from immunoSEQ multiplex PCR; TCRdb's copy has only in-frame clones and leaves some out. The sample yields around 300,000 clones, 88% seen once. Trimming cost V 5 bases and J 5 bases; bases outside gene matches: 12. Germline lookup yields CDR1 SGHTA and CDR2 FQGNSA. The CDR3 length is 16 residues. The donors were part of the 120-subject validation cohort, which stood apart from the approximately 640-subject first cohort. Overall study results and limits: For most TCR sequences rarity was the rule, although some public TCRs occurred in many donors.

The chain uses TRBV7-2 and TRBJ2-3, with TRBD2 identical over 8 bases. This receptor was identified in a young woman in good health and CMV-seronegative. Sequences were obtained from PBMCs. This CDR3 reads CASSPVWAGGGDTQYF. CDR3 coding DNA: TGTGCCAGCAGCCCCGTTTGGGCGGGAGGTGGAGATACGCAGTATTTT.